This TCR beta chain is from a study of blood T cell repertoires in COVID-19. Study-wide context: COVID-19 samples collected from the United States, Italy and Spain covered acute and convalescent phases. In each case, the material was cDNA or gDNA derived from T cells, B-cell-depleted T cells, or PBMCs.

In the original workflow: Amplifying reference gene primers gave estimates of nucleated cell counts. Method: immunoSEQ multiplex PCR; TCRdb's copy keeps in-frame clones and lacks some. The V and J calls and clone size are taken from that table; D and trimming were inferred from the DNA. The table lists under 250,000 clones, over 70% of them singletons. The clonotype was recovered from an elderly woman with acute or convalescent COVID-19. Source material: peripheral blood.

CDR3 region: CASSLVRREPYEQYF. The CDR3 bases are TGTGCCAGCAGCTTAGTTCGGCGGGAGCCCTACGAGCAGTACTTC. The chain combines TRBV7-8 with TRBJ2-7, with TRBD2 identical over 7 bases. The CDR3 is 15 residues long. Losses at the gene ends were 1 base for V and 2 bases for J; bases not matched to a gene: 5. Germline V gene sequence: CDR1 SGHVS, CDR2 FQNEAQ.